This TCR beta chain was identified in a study of control samples from healthy donors and cancer patients (dated by TCRdb to 2020 to 2021). Library method: the immunoSEQ multiplex PCR assay. Not all clones reach the TCRdb copy of this immuneACCESS table, which keeps in-frame sequences only. Checked studies attribute under half of the gap to unresolved V genes and leave the rest unexplained. The sample yields 120,000 to 150,000 clones; roughly 92% were counted once. The ten largest account for over 9% of the sample. Spanning cysteine to phenylalanine, the CDR3 consists of 11 amino acids. CDR3 DNA is the only sequence kept; it has 33 bases, read in frame from the first base. The germline ends are 4 bases apart after V is trimmed by 0 bases and J by 8 bases. CDR1 and CDR2, per the germline V gene (reference sequence), are GTSNPN and SVGIG. Notes on this clone: Its antigen is unknown. No per-base quality is available; no much larger clone lies one base away.

In this chain, TRBV30 is recombined with TRBJ1-4, with the D segment identity uncertain. Sequenced material: blood. The TCR was taken from a man aged 25 to 40 in good health. The CDR3 region: CAWSVDEKLFF. The nucleotides are TGTGCCTGGAGTGTTGACGAAAAACTGTTTTTT.